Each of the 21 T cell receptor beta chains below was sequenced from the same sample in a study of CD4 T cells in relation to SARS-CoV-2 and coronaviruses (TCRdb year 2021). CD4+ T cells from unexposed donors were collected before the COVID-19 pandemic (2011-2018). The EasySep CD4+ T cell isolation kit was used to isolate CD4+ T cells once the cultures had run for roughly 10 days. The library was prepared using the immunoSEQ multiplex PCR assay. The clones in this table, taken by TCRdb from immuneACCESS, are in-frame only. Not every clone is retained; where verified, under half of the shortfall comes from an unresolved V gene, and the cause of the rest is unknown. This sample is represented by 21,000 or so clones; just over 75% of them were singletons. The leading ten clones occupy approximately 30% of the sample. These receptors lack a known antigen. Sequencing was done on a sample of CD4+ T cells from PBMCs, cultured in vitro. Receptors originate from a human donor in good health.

CDR3 sequence reads: CASSLGTSGNTGELFF. CDR3 nucleotides: TGTGCCAGCAGCTTGGGGACTAGCGGTAACACCGGGGAGCTGTTTTTT. The chain uses TRBV5-4 and TRBJ2-2; 10 bases align to TRBD2. The CDR3 has 16 amino acids. Germline loops: CDR1 SGHNT, CDR2 YYREEE (reference sequence). With 0 bases clipped from V and 2 bases from J, the junction kept 1 base outside the gene matches.

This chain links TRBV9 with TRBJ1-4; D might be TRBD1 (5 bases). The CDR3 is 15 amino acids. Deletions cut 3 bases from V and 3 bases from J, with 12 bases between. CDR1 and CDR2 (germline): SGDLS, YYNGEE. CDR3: CASSAGDGPNEKLFF. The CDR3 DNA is TGTGCCAGCAGCGCCGGGGACGGACCTAATGAAAAACTGTTTTTT.

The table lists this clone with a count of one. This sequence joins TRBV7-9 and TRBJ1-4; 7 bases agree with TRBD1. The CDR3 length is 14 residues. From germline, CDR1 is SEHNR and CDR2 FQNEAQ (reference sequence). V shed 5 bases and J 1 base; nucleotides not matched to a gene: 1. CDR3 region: CASSDRVTNEKLFF. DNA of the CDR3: TGTGCCAGCAGCGACAGGGTAACTAATGAAAAACTGTTTTTT. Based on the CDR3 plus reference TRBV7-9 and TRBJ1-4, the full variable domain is DTGVSQNPRHKITKRGQNVTFRCDPISEHNRLYWYRQTLGQGPEFLTYFQNEAQLEKSRLLSDRFSAERPKGSFSTLEIQRTEQGDSAMYLCASSDRVTNEKLFFGSGTQLSVL.

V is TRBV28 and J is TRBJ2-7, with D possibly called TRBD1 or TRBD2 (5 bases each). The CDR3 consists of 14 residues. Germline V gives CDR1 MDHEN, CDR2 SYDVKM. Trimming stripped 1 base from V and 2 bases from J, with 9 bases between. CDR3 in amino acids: CASSLSGAPYEQYF. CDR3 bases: TGTGCCAGCAGTTTATCCGGGGCCCCCTACGAGCAGTACTTC.

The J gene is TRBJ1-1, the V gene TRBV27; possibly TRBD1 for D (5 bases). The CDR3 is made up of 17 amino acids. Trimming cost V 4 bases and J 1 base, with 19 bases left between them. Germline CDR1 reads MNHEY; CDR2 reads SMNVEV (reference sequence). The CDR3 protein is CASSSHVLLGANTEAFF. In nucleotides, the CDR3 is TGTGCCAGCAGTTCACACGTATTGTTAGGGGCGAACACTGAAGCTTTCTTT.

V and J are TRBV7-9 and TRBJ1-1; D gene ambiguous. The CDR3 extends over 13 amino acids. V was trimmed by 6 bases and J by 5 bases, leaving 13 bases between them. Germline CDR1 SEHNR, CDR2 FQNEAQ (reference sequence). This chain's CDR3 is CASSPPAATEAFF. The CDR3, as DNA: TGTGCCAGCAGTCCTCCCGCGGCGACTGAAGCTTTCTTT. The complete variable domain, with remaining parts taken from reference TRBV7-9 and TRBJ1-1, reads DTGVSQNPRHKITKRGQNVTFRCDPISEHNRLYWYRQTLGQGPEFLTYFQNEAQLEKSRLLSDRFSAERPKGSFSTLEIQRTEQGDSAMYLCASSPPAATEAFFGQGTRLTVV.

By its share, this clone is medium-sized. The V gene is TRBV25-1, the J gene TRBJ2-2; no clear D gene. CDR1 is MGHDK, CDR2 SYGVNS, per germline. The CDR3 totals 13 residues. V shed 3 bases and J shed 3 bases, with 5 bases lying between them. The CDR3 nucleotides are TGTGCCAGCAGTGAGAGAGACACCGGGGAGCTGTTTTTT. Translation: CASSERDTGELFF.

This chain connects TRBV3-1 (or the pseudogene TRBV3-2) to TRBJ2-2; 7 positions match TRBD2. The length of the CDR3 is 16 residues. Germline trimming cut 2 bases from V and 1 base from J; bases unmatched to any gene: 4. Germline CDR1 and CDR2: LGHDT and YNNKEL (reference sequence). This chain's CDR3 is CASSQRKRGNTGELFF. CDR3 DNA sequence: TGTGCCAGCAGCCAACGCAAGCGGGGGAACACCGGGGAGCTGTTTTTT.

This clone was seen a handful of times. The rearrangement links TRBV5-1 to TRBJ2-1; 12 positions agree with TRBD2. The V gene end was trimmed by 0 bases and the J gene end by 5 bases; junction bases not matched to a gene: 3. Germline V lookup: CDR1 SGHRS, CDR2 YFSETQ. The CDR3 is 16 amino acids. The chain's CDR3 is CASSLGLAGVNNEQFF. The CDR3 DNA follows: TGCGCCAGCAGCTTGGGACTAGCGGGAGTAAACAATGAGCAGTTCTTC.

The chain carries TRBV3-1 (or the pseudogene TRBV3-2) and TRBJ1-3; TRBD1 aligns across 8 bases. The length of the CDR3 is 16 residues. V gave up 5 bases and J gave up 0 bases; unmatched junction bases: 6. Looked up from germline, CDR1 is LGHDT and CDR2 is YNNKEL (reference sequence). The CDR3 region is CASSSRQGSSGNTIYF. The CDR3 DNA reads TGTGCCAGCAGCTCGCGACAGGGGAGCTCTGGAAACACCATATATTTT.

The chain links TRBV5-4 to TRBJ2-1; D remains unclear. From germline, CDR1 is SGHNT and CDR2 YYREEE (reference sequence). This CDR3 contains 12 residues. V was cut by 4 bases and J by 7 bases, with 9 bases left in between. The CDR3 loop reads CASSPGSNEQFF. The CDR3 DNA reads TGTGCCAGCAGCCCCGGTTCGAATGAGCAGTTCTTC.

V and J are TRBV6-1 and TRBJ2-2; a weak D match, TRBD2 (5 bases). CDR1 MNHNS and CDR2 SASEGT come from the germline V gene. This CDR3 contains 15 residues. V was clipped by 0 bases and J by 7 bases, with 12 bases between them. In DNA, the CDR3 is TGTGCCAGCAGTGAAGCGCTCGGGGTACGCGGGGAGCTGTTTTTT. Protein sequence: CASSEALGVRGELFF.

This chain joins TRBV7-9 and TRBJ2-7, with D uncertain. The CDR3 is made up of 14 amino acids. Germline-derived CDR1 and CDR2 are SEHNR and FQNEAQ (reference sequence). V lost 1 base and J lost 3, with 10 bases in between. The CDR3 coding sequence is TGTGCCAGCAGCTTAGACGAGAACCTCTACGAGCAGTACTTC. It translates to CASSLDENLYEQYF.

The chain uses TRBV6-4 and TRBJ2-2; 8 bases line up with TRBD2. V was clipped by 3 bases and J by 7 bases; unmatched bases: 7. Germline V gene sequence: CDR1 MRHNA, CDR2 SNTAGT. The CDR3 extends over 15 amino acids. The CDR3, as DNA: TGTGCCAGCAGTGAGTTAGCGGGATCCCTCGGGGAGCTGTTTTTT. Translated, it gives CASSELAGSLGELFF.

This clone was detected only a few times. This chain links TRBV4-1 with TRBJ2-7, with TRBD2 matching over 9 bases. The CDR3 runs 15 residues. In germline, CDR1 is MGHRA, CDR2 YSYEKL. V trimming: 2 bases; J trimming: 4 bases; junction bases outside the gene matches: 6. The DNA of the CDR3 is TGCGCCAGCAGCCAACCGTTAGCGGGAGCTTACGAGCAGTACTTC. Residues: CASSQPLAGAYEQYF.

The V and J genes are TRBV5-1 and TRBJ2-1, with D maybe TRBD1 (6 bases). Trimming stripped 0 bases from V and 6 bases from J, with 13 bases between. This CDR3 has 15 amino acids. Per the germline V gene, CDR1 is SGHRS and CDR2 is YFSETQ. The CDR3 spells CASSLGGLAGNEQFF. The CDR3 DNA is TGCGCCAGCAGCTTGGGGGGGCTAGCCGGCAATGAGCAGTTCTTC.

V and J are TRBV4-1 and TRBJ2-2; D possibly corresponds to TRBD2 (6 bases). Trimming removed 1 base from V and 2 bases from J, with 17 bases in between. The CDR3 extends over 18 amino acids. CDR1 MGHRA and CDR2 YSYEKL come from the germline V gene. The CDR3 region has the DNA TGCGCCAGCAGCCAAGTTCAGGGTTTGGGGACTAACACCGGGGAGCTGTTTTTT. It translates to CASSQVQGLGTNTGELFF.

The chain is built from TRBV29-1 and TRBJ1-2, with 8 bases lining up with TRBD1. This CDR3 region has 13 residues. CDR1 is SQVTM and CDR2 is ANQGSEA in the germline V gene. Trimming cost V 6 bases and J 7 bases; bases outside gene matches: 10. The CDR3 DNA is TGCAGCGTGGACGACAGGGGTAACGCTGGCTACACCTTC. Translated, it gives CSVDDRGNAGYTF. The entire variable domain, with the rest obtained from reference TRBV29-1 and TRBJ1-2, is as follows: SAVISQKPSRDICQRGTSLTIQCQVDSQVTMMFWYRQQPGQSLTLIATANQGSEATYESGFVIDKFPISRPNLTFSTLTVSNMSPEDSSIYLCSVDDRGNAGYTFGSGTRLTVV.

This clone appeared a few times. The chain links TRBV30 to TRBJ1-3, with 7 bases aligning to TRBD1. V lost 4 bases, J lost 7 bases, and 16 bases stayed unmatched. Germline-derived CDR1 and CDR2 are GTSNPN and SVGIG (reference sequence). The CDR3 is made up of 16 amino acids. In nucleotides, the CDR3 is TGTGCCTGGAATCGAGGGGGCACCCCGGAGGGTAACACCATATATTTT. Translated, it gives CAWNRGGTPEGNTIYF.

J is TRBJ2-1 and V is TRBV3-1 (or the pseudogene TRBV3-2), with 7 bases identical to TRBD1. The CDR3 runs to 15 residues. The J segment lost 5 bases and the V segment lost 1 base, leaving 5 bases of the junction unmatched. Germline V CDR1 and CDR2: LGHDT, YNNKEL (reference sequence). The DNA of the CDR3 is TGTGCCAGCAGCCAAGCCTGGGACAGCAACAATGAGCAGTTCTTC. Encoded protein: CASSQAWDSNNEQFF.

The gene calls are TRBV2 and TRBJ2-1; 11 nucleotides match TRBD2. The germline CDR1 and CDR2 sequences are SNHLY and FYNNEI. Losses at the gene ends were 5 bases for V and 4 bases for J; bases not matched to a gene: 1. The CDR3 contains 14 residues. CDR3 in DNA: TGTGCCAGCAGTCGACTAGCGGGGTACAATGAGCAGTTCTTC. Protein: CASSRLAGYNEQFF.